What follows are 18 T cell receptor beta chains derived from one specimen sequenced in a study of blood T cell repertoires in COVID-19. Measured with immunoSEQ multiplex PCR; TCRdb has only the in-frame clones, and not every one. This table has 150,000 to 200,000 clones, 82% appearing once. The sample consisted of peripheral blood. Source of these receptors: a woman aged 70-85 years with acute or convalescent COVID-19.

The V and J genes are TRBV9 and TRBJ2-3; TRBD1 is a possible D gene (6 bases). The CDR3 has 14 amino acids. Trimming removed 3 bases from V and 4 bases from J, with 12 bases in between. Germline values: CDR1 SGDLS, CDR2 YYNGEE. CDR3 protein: CASSEGQFADTQYF. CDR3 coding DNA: TGTGCCAGCAGCGAAGGACAGTTCGCAGATACGCAGTATTTT.

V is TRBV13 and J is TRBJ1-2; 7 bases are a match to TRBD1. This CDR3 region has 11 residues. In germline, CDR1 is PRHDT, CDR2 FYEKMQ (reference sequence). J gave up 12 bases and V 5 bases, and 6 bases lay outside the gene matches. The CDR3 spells CASSTGTVHTF. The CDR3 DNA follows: TGTGCCAGCAGCACCGGGACAGTTCACACCTTC. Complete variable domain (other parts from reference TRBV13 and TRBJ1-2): AAGVIQSPRHLIKEKRETATLKCYPIPRHDTVYWYQQGPGQDPQFLISFYEKMQSDKGSIPDRFSAQQFSDYHSELNMSSLELGDSALYFCASSTGTVHTFGSGTRLTVV.

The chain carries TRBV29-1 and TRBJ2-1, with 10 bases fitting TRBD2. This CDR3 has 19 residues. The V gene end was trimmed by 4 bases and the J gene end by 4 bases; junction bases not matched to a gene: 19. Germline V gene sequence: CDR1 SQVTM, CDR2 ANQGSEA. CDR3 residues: CSVGTSFYSGRASYNEQFF. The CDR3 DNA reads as TGCAGCGTTGGGACCTCGTTTTACAGCGGGAGGGCCTCATACAATGAGCAGTTCTTC.

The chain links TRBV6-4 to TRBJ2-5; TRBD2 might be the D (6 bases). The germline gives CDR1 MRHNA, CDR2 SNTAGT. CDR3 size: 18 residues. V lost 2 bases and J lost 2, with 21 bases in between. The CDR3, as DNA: TGTGCCAGCAGTGACGAGGCTTGGAGGGGAGGAAAGCAAGAGACCCAGTACTTC. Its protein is CASSDEAWRGGKQETQYF.

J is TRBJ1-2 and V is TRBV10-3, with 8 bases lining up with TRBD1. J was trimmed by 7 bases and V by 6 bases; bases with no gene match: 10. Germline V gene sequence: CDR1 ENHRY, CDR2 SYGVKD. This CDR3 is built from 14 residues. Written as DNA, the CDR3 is TGTGCCATCAGCGCAGGACAGGGAGGAGGTGGCTACACCTTC. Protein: CAISAGQGGGGYTF.

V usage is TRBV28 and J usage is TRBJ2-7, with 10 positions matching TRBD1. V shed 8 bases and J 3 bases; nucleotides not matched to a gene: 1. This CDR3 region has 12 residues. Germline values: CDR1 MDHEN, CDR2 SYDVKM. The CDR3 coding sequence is TGTGCCAGCCGGACAGGGGGCTACGAGCAGTACTTC. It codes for CASRTGGYEQYF.

The CDR3 protein is CASSLFWQNEQFF. The CDR3 DNA reads TGCGCCAGCAGCTTATTCTGGCAAAATGAGCAGTTCTTC. This chain connects TRBV5-1 to TRBJ2-1; D remains unclear. Trimming removed 2 bases from V and 7 bases from J, with 10 bases in between. The CDR3 sequence is 13 residues long. Germline loops: CDR1 SGHRS, CDR2 YFSETQ.

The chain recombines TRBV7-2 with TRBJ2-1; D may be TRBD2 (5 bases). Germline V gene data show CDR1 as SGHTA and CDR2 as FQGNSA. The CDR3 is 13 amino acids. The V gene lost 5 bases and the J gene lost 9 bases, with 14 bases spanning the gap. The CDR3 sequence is CASSPYLGSEQFF. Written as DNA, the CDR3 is TGTGCCAGCAGCCCCTACCTTGGGAGTGAGCAGTTCTTC.

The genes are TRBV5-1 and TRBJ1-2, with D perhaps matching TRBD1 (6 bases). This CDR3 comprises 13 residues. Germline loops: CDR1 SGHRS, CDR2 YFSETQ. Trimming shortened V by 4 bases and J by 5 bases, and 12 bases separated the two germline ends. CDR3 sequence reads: CASSTGRGYGYTF. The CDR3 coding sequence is TGCGCCAGCAGCACGGGAAGGGGGTATGGCTACACCTTC.

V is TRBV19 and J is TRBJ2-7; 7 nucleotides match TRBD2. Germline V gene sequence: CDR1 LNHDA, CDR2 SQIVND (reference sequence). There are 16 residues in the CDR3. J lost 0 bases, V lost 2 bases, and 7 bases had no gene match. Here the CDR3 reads CASSINAAGSSYEQYF. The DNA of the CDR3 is TGTGCCAGTAGTATAAACGCAGCGGGGAGCTCCTACGAGCAGTACTTC.

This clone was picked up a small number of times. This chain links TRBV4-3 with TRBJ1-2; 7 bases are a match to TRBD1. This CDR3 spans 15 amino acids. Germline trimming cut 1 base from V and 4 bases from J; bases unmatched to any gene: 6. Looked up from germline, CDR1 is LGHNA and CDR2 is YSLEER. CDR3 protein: CASSQGRQGVYGYTF. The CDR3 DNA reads TGCGCCAGCAGCCAAGGTCGACAGGGAGTCTATGGCTACACCTTC.

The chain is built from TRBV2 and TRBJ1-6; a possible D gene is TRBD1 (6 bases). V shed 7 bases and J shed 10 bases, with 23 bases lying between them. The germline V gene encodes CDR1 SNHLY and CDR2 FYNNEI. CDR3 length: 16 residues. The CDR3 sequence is CASTPEGQGRNSPLHF. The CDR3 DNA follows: TGTGCCAGCACCCCCGAAGGGCAGGGGAGAAACTCACCCCTCCACTTT. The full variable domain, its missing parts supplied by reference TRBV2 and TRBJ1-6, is EPEVTQTPSHQVTQMGQEVILRCVPISNHLYFYWYRQILGQKVEFLVSFYNNEISEKSEIFDDQFSVERPDGSNFTLKIRSTKLEDSAMYFCASTPEGQGRNSPLHFGNGTRLTVT.

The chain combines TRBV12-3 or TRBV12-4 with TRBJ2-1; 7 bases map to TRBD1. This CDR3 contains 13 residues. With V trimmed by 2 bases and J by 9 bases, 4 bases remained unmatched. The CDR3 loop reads CASSLRQGSEQFF. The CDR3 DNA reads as TGTGCCAGCAGTTTACGACAGGGAAGTGAGCAGTTCTTC.

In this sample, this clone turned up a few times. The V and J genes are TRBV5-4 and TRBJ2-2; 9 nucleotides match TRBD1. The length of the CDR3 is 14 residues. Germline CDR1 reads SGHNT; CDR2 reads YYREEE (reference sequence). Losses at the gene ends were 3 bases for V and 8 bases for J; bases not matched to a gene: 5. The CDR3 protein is CASSSGTGTGELFF. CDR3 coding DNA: TGTGCCAGCAGCTCCGGGACAGGGACAGGGGAGCTGTTTTTT.

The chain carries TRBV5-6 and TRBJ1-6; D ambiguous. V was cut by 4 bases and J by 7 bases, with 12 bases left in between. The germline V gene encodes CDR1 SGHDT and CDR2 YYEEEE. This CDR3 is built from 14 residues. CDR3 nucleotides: TGTGCCAGCAGCGGGCGAGTTGAGAATTCACCCCTCCACTTT. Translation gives CASSGRVENSPLHF.

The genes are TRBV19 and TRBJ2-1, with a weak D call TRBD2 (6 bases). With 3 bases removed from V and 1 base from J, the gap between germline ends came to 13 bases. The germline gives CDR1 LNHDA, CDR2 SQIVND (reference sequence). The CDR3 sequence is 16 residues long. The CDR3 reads CASSIRRELSYNEQFF. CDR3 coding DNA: TGTGCCAGTAGTATTCGACGGGAGCTTTCCTACAATGAGCAGTTCTTC.

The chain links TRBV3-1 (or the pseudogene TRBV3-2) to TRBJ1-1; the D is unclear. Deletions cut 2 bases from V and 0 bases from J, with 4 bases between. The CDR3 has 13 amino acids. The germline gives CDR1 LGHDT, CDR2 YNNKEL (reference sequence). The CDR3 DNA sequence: TGTGCCAGCAGCCAAAACATGAACACTGAAGCTTTCTTT. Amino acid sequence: CASSQNMNTEAFF.

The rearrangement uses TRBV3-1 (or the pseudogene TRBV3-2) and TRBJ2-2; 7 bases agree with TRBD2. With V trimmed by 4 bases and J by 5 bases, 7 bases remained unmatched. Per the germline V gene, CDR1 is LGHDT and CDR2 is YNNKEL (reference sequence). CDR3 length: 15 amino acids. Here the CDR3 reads CASSPRTRGTGELFF. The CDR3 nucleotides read TGTGCCAGCAGCCCCCGGACTAGAGGAACCGGGGAGCTGTTTTTT.